This T cell receptor beta chain stems from a study of T cell repertoires in ileal Crohn's disease. V gave up 0 bases and J gave up 7 bases, with 13 bases separating them. CDR1 and CDR2 (germline): LGHNA, YSLEER. The CDR3 has 16 amino acids. The method was immunoSEQ multiplex PCR; TCRdb's version includes in-frame clones alone and lacks a portion of them. The profile covers approximately 8,800 clones, with approximately 96% appearing a single time and around 0.22% taken by the ten largest. Sequencing used ileal tissue. The receptor was isolated from an adult with Crohn's disease. The chain has TRBV4-3 and TRBJ1-6; D not certain. This CDR3 reads CASSQDVPYANSPLHF. The CDR3 DNA reads TGCGCCAGCAGCCAAGATGTGCCCTACGCAAATTCACCCCTCCACTTT.